The 3 T cell receptor beta chains given below trace back to one sample, sequenced in a study of T-cell reconstitution after alpha-beta-depleted transplantation in children. Unique molecular identifiers were built into the TCRbeta library. TCRdb re-analysed the PCR reads in MiXCR, keeping a single row per CDR3 protein. Seen here are hundreds of thousands of distinct CDR3 sequences, roughly a tenth observed once, and the top ten hold about 4%. The source material was PBMCs from the stem cell graft donor, sampled from the stem cell graft. The receptors were gathered from a human donor who donated a stem cell graft to a child with acute myeloid leukemia.

This clonotype appeared many times. The rearrangement links TRBV9 to TRBJ2-1, with no clear D. V was cut by 2 bases and J by 4 bases, with 10 bases left in between. Germline lookup yields CDR1 SGDLS and CDR2 YYNGEE. The CDR3 runs 14 residues. This CDR3 is CASSVHVEYNEQFF. The CDR3 DNA reads as TGTGCCAGCAGCGTCCACGTAGAGTACAATGAGCAGTTCTTC.

This clonotype was detected a few times. This chain connects TRBV7-2 to TRBJ2-3; 8 positions agree with TRBD2. Germline CDR1 is SGHTA and CDR2 is FQGNSA. V was clipped by 5 bases and J by 4 bases; unmatched bases: 11. The CDR3 contains 16 residues. The CDR3 reads CASSRALAGTADTQYF. In DNA, the CDR3 is TGTGCCAGCAGCCGCGCCTTAGCGGGAACCGCAGATACGCAGTATTTT.

This clonotype was seen repeatedly, ten times or more. The gene calls are TRBV4-3 and TRBJ2-1; 9 bases match TRBD1. Germline loops: CDR1 LGHNA, CDR2 YSLEER. Germline trimming cut 2 bases from V and 3 bases from J; bases unmatched to any gene: 5. CDR3 length equals 16 residues. The CDR3 sequence is CASSQTGTGYYNEQFF. The DNA of the CDR3 is TGCGCCAGCAGCCAAACCGGGACAGGGTACTACAATGAGCAGTTCTTC.